These 6 T cell receptor beta chains were all obtained from the same sample, sequenced in a study of blood T cell repertoires in COVID-19. Assay used: immunoSEQ multiplex PCR; TCRdb lists only in-frame clones, some missing. In the table there are 150,000 to 200,000 clones, 80% to 90% of which are singletons. Material for sequencing was PBMCs or T cells enriched from blood (not recorded which). These receptors originate from a woman in her forties or fifties who had recovered from COVID-19.

The chain links TRBV14 to TRBJ1-2; a possible D gene is TRBD1 (5 bases). Trimming stripped 0 bases from V and 5 bases from J, with 7 bases between. Germline loops: CDR1 SGHDN, CDR2 FVKESK. The CDR3 has 13 residues. CDR3 nucleotide sequence: TGTGCCAGCAGCCAAGACCGGGGGTATGGCTACACCTTC. It is translated as CASSQDRGYGYTF.

This clone has a count of ten or more. This sequence joins TRBV7-9 and TRBJ2-3, with 12 bases aligning to TRBD2. V lost 4 bases and J lost 5; bases outside the gene matches: 7. The length of the CDR3 is 16 residues. CDR1 and CDR2 (germline): SEHNR, FQNEAQ (reference sequence). The CDR3 loop is CASSSLTSGSGDTQYF. CDR3 in DNA: TGTGCCAGCAGCTCCCTGACTAGCGGGAGTGGAGATACGCAGTATTTT.

This chain links TRBV5-5 with TRBJ1-1, with 7 bases matching TRBD1. The CDR3 extends over 13 amino acids. Looked up from germline, CDR1 is SGHKS and CDR2 is YYEKEE (reference sequence). V lost 3 bases to trimming and J lost 4 bases; unmatched junction nucleotides: 3. CDR3 in DNA: TGTGCCAGCAGCTGGGGACAGAGCACTGAAGCTTTCTTT. Translation gives CASSWGQSTEAFF. Full variable domain (missing parts from reference TRBV5-5 and TRBJ1-1): DAGVTQSPTHLIKTRGQQVTLRCSPISGHKSVSWYQQVLGQGPQFIFQYYEKEERGRGNFPDRFSARQFPNYSSELNVNALLLGDSALYLCASSWGQSTEAFFGQGTRLTVV.

The rearrangement links TRBV3-1 (or the pseudogene TRBV3-2) to TRBJ1-2, with 9 bases fitting TRBD1. The CDR3 is 15 amino acids. V dropped 10 bases and J dropped 3; count of bases not matched to a gene: 12. Germline loops: CDR1 LGHDT, CDR2 YNNKEL (reference sequence). CDR3: CATQGDREGHYGYTF. The CDR3 bases are TGTGCCACACAGGGGGACAGGGAGGGCCACTATGGCTACACCTTC.

V is TRBV6-2 or TRBV6-3 and J is TRBJ2-3, with a tentative D call TRBD2 (7 bases). The CDR3 runs to 15 residues. V lost 5 bases, J lost 6 bases, and 18 bases lay in between. The germline V gene has CDR1 MNHEY and CDR2 SVGEGT. This CDR3 reads CASSRGVGGPDTQYF. CDR3 bases: TGTGCCAGCAGTCGCGGCGTGGGGGGGCCCGATACGCAGTATTTT.

V gene TRBV9 combines with J gene TRBJ2-7; D is possibly TRBD1 (6 bases). The V and J ends lost 0 bases and 3 bases respectively, with 10 bases between them. This CDR3 spans 14 amino acids. Germline V gene sequence: CDR1 SGDLS, CDR2 YYNGEE. CDR3 in amino acids: CASSVAGDNYEQYF. The CDR3 nucleotides read TGTGCCAGCAGCGTAGCTGGGGACAACTACGAGCAGTACTTC.